The 31 T cell receptor beta chains in this list originate from one sample, sequenced in a study of blood T cells in healthy people across ages. For the second PCR, which ran for about 7 to 11 cycles, a sample-barcoded 5' primer and a J-beta primer mix were used. TCRdb independently ran MiXCR on the 5' RACE reads; one entry per CDR3 protein. The sample includes around 870,000 distinct CDR3 sequences, 25% to 30% seen only once; the top ten take around 15%. The sequencing input was blood. The source of these receptors is a woman of 80 years or more in good health.

This clonotype was detected ten times or more. This could be a read error, since a much larger clone is one nucleotide away. J is TRBJ2-5 and V is TRBV7-2, with D perhaps matching TRBD2 (5 bases). Trimming left V 2 bases short and J 5 bases short, with 12 bases between. The length of the CDR3 is 14 residues. Germline V gene sequence: CDR1 SGHTA, CDR2 FQGNSA. The CDR3 DNA follows: TGTGCCAGCAGCTTATGGGGAGTAGGGGAGACCCAGTACTTC. Amino acids: CASSLWGVGETQYF.

The J gene is TRBJ1-5, the V gene TRBV10-3; D is unresolved. Germline-derived CDR1 and CDR2 are ENHRY and SYGVKD. Trimming cost V 2 bases and J 7 bases, with 9 bases left between them. The CDR3 is made up of 13 amino acids. CDR3 bases: TGTGCCATCAGTGAGGGGATAGGGCAGCCCCAGCATTTT. It specifies CAISEGIGQPQHF.

The rearrangement joins TRBV6-6 to TRBJ1-2; D remains ambiguous. V lost 6 bases to trimming and J lost 2 bases, with 7 bases between them. Looked up from germline, CDR1 is MNHNY and CDR2 is SVGAGI (reference sequence). The CDR3 sequence is 12 residues long. The CDR3 DNA sequence: TGTGCCAGCAGCAACCAAAACTATGGCTACACCTTC. Its translation: CASSNQNYGYTF.

A few counts support this clonotype. The chain links TRBV2 to TRBJ2-1; D is tentatively TRBD1 or TRBD2 (5 bases each). The V and J ends lost 8 bases and 6 bases respectively, with 14 bases between them. This CDR3 contains 13 residues. Germline values: CDR1 SNHLY, CDR2 FYNNEI. CDR3: CASLEQGRNEQFF. The CDR3 coding sequence is TGTGCCAGCCTGGAGCAGGGACGCAATGAGCAGTTCTTC.

This clonotype was found many times. This chain joins TRBV18 and TRBJ2-7; 9 bases agree with TRBD2. The CDR3 contains 15 residues. With V trimmed by 3 bases and J by 7 bases, 10 bases remained unmatched. Per germline, CDR1 KGHSH and CDR2 LQKENI. The DNA of the CDR3 is TGTGCCAGCTCACCCCGGGGTAGCGGGGGAGGAGAGCAGTACTTC. This codes for CASSPRGSGGGEQYF.

This chain links TRBV5-1 with TRBJ2-5; 10 bases fit TRBD1. With V trimmed by 3 bases and J by 3 bases, 2 bases remained unmatched. The CDR3 contains 14 residues. CDR1 and CDR2 (germline): SGHRS, YFSETQ. The CDR3 bases are TGCGCCAGCAGCTGGACAGGGGGTGAAGAGACCCAGTACTTC. It yields the protein CASSWTGGEETQYF. Supplemented by reference TRBV5-1 and TRBJ2-5, the full variable domain reads KAGVTQTPRYLIKTRGQQVTLSCSPISGHRSVSWYQQTPGQGLQFLFEYFSETQRNKGNFPGRFSGRQFSNSRSEMNVSTLELGDSALYLCASSWTGGEETQYFGPGTRLLVL.

This clonotype was counted many times. CDR3 in DNA: TGCAGTGCTAGGGAGACCAGGGAGGCTTTCTTT. Translation gives CSARETREAFF. The chain combines TRBV20-1 with TRBJ1-1; possible D gene TRBD1, 5 bases. From germline, CDR1 is DFQATT and CDR2 SNEGSKA (reference sequence). This CDR3 is built from 11 residues. V lost 3 bases to trimming and J lost 11 bases, with 13 bases between them.

The table lists this clonotype with many counts. The chain uses TRBV5-1 and TRBJ2-6; TRBD1 or TRBD2 may be the D gene (6 bases each). Trimming shortened V by 2 bases and J by 1 base, and 10 bases separated the two germline ends. CDR1 SGHRS and CDR2 YFSETQ come from the germline V gene. This CDR3 region has 16 residues. CDR3 residues: CASSLRGTSGANVLTF. The CDR3 DNA reads as TGCGCCAGCAGCTTACGGGGGACATCTGGGGCCAACGTCCTGACTTTC.

CDR3 DNA sequence: TGCGCCAGCAGCCAAGATAGGCTTCCCACCGGGGAGCTGTTTTTT. Translated: CASSQDRLPTGELFF. This rearrangement joins TRBV4-3 to TRBJ2-2; D not certain. The germline gives CDR1 LGHNA, CDR2 YSLEER. The germline V and J ends were trimmed by 0 bases and 4 bases, with 9 bases remaining between them. CDR3 length: 15 amino acids.

The chain has TRBV11-2 and TRBJ1-2; a weak D match, TRBD1 (5 bases). Germline lookup yields CDR1 SGHAT and CDR2 FQNNGV. The CDR3 covers 13 residues. Trimming shortened V by 6 bases and J by 4 bases, and 12 bases separated the two germline ends. CDR3 bases: TGTGCCAGCAGGGACACCCCTAGCTATGGCTACACCTTC. It yields the protein CASRDTPSYGYTF.

This clonotype was detected ten times or more. This chain connects TRBV9 to TRBJ2-7; D ambiguous. The CDR3 runs to 12 residues. The germline V gene encodes CDR1 SGDLS and CDR2 YYNGEE. Trimming left V 3 bases short and J 3 bases short, with 7 bases between. CDR3 DNA sequence: TGTGCCAGCAGCGCCCGTTACTACGAGCAGTACTTC. It yields the protein CASSARYYEQYF.

Written as DNA, the CDR3 is TGTGCCAGCAGTACTAGCGGGGGTTGGTACGAGCAGTACTTC. Encoded protein: CASSTSGGWYEQYF. The chain is built from TRBV7-2 and TRBJ2-4; the match to TRBD2 covers 11 bases. TRBJ2-7 explains the end of the DNA better; the J call may be wrong. The V gene's germline CDR1 is SGHTA and CDR2 FQGNSA. The CDR3 covers 14 residues.

This clonotype was recorded a few times. Just one base apart from a much larger clone, this may be a read error. J is TRBJ2-5 and V is TRBV10-3; the match to TRBD1 covers 7 bases. Germline V gives CDR1 ENHRY, CDR2 SYGVKD. CDR3 length: 14 residues. The V segment lost 6 bases and the J segment 11 bases; nucleotides outside the gene matches: 15. The CDR3 loop reads CAIRGTQGIGEQYF. As DNA, the CDR3 is TGTGCCATCAGGGGCACACAGGGGATAGGGGAGCAGTACTTC.

This clonotype was counted between two and nine times. This chain connects TRBV28 to TRBJ2-7, with a possible D match to TRBD1 (6 bases). Trimming left V 7 bases short and J 3 bases short, with 25 bases between. The CDR3 spans 17 residues. CDR1 is MDHEN and CDR2 is SYDVKM in the germline V gene. CDR3 loop: CASKGLTPGVYGYEQYF. The DNA for the CDR3 is TGTGCCAGCAAAGGCTTAACTCCAGGGGTATATGGCTACGAGCAGTACTTC.

This chain uses TRBV25-1 with TRBJ2-4; 7 bases line up with TRBD2. The V gene's germline CDR1 is MGHDK and CDR2 SYGVNS. V shed 4 bases, J shed 13 bases, and the junction held 10 bases outside the gene matches. This CDR3 comprises 13 residues. The CDR3 DNA reads TGTGCCAGCAGTGCGGCGGGGGTCTACGGGCAGTACTTC. Its translation: CASSAAGVYGQYF.

Only a few counts were recorded for this clonotype. This sequence joins TRBV30 and TRBJ2-7; no reliable D call. Trimming left V 4 bases short and J 6 bases short, with 13 bases between. This CDR3 region has 12 residues. Germline CDR1 reads GTSNPN; CDR2 reads SVGIG (reference sequence). The CDR3 nucleotides read TGTGCCTGGAACCCCAATAGGATCGAGCAGTACTTC. Its translation: CAWNPNRIEQYF.

This clonotype was counted only a few times. The J gene is TRBJ2-4, the V gene TRBV6-1; the D gene is possibly TRBD2 (7 bases). Trimming pared 2 bases from V and 1 base from J, leaving 18 bases between. The CDR3 spans 18 residues. From germline, CDR1 is MNHNS and CDR2 SASEGT. In nucleotides, the CDR3 is TGTGCCAGCAGTGAAAGGGGCGGGGGCCCCCTCGCCAAAAACATTCAGTACTTC. Its translation is CASSERGGGPLAKNIQYF.

In its sample, this clonotype was seen many times. The CDR3 sequence is CSATTGTGPNQPQHF. CDR3 coding DNA: TGCAGTGCTACAACCGGGACAGGACCCAATCAGCCCCAGCATTTT. The chain has TRBV20-1 and TRBJ1-5, with 8 bases identical to TRBD1. The germline V gene has CDR1 DFQATT and CDR2 SNEGSKA (reference sequence). CDR3 length: 15 residues. Unmatched junction bases numbered 8, after V lost 4 bases and J lost 3 bases.

The chain employs TRBV7-2 and TRBJ2-4; D unresolved. The V end lost 5 bases, the J end lost 6 bases, and 11 bases lay between the germline ends. Looked up from germline, CDR1 is SGHTA and CDR2 is FQGNSA. This CDR3 is 13 amino acids long. This CDR3 reads CASSPRFGNIQYF. CDR3 in DNA: TGTGCCAGCAGCCCAAGGTTTGGAAACATTCAGTACTTC.

The chain carries TRBV3-1 and TRBJ2-5, with 9 bases aligning to TRBD2. The assigned J gene may be wrong: the sequence end matches TRBJ2-7 better. The CDR3 has 14 amino acids. CDR1 and CDR2 from the germline V gene are LGHDT and YNNKEL (reference sequence). The CDR3 spells CASSPVAGEYEQYF. The CDR3, as DNA: TGTGCCAGCAGCCCTGTAGCGGGGGAGTACGAGCAGTACTTC.

This clonotype was seen at least ten times. The chain couples TRBV5-1 to TRBJ2-3, with 12 bases identical to TRBD2. After removal of 4 bases from V and 2 bases from J, the junction contained 5 bases not matched to a gene. From germline, CDR1 is SGHRS and CDR2 YFSETQ. This CDR3 has 16 amino acids. The CDR3 reads CASSPTSGGTTDTQYF. In DNA form, the CDR3 reads TGCGCCAGCAGCCCGACTAGCGGGGGTACCACAGATACGCAGTATTTT.

Of note for this clonotype: A much larger clone is a single base away; this may be a read error. The gene calls are TRBV24-1 and TRBJ2-1; TRBD2 is a possible D gene (5 bases). The CDR3 has 12 amino acids. Trimming removed 7 bases at V and 10 bases at J, with 13 bases between. Germline V gene data show CDR1 as KGHDR and CDR2 as SFDVKD. CDR3 amino acids: CATRNLRGEQFF. The CDR3 DNA reads as TGTGCCACCAGAAATCTCCGGGGAGAGCAGTTCTTC.

This clonotype came up many times. V gene TRBV12-3 or TRBV12-4 combines with J gene TRBJ2-1, with unresolved D. There are 12 residues in the CDR3. V was clipped by 4 bases and J by 8 bases, with 9 bases between them. CDR3 nucleotide sequence: TGTGCCAGCAGTTCCCCGGGCGATGAGCAGTTCTTC. The encoded protein is CASSSPGDEQFF.

This clonotype was detected ten times or more. The J gene is TRBJ2-3, the V gene TRBV20-1; 9 bases align to TRBD2. V gave up 4 bases and J gave up 2 bases; unmatched junction bases: 7. The CDR3 spans 15 residues. The germline CDR1 and CDR2 sequences are DFQATT and SNEGSKA (reference sequence). The CDR3 is CSATRSSGVTDTQYF. The DNA for the CDR3 is TGCAGTGCTACCCGATCTAGCGGGGTCACAGATACGCAGTATTTT.

This clonotype was counted many times. V gene TRBV6-2 or TRBV6-3 combines with J gene TRBJ2-5; the match to TRBD2 covers 10 bases. Germline V gives CDR1 MNHEY, CDR2 SVGEGT. Unmatched junction bases numbered 7, after V lost 5 bases and J lost 1 base. This CDR3 spans 16 amino acids. The CDR3 DNA sequence: TGTGCCAGCAGTCGCAAAAGGACTAGCGGCCAAGAGACCCAGTACTTC. Encoded protein: CASSRKRTSGQETQYF.

This clonotype was counted ten times or more. The chain uses TRBV3-1 and TRBJ2-7, with D unresolved. The germline gives CDR1 LGHDT, CDR2 YNNKEL (reference sequence). The ends were cut back, 1 base at V and 0 bases at J, with 4 bases in the middle. The CDR3 totals 13 residues. The CDR3, as DNA: TGTGCCAGCAGCCAAGCCGGCTCCTACGAGCAGTACTTC. It translates to CASSQAGSYEQYF.

V usage is TRBV29-1 and J usage is TRBJ2-7; possibly TRBD1 or TRBD2 for D (5 bases each). V was shortened by 8 bases and J by 2 bases, with 10 bases between the two germline ends. Germline values: CDR1 SQVTM, CDR2 ANQGSEA. The CDR3 has 11 residues. The CDR3 coding sequence is TGCAGCCCCGGGACCACCTACGAGCAGTACTTC. It encodes CSPGTTYEQYF.

In this sample, this clonotype turned up many times. The chain uses TRBV7-2 and TRBJ2-1; TRBD1 matches at 7 bases. V lost 7 bases, J lost 1 base, and 7 bases stayed unmatched. This CDR3 is 15 amino acids long. The germline V gene encodes CDR1 SGHTA and CDR2 FQGNSA. CDR3 sequence reads: CASTRLRGSYNEQFF. DNA of the CDR3: TGTGCCAGCACCCGACTCAGGGGGTCCTACAATGAGCAGTTCTTC.

This clonotype was picked up one time. A junction boundary mismatches the germline segment, possibly from a read error. V and J are TRBV7-8 and TRBJ2-3; the match to TRBD2 covers 12 bases. In germline, CDR1 is SGHVS, CDR2 FQNEAQ. The CDR3 covers 15 residues. CDR3 sequence (DNA): TGTGCCAGCAGCTCTAGCGGGGGGGCCCCAGATACGCGGTATTTT. As protein: CASSSSGGAPDTRYF.

This clonotype was counted many times. The V and J genes are TRBV14 and TRBJ2-7; no definite D call. Germline values: CDR1 SGHDN, CDR2 FVKESK. Trimming left V 0 bases short and J 10 bases short, with 10 bases between. CDR3 length: 12 residues. CDR3 residues: CASSQEVGPQYF. The DNA for the CDR3 is TGTGCCAGCAGCCAAGAGGTAGGGCCTCAGTACTTC.

This clonotype was recorded only once. The J gene is TRBJ2-5, the V gene TRBV7-2, with D hard to call. V shed 1 base and J shed 4 bases, with 16 bases lying between them. CDR1 and CDR2 from the germline V gene are SGHTA and FQGNSA. CDR3 length: 16 amino acids. For the CDR3, the DNA is TGTGCCAGCAGCTTAGGGTTCAGACCCCTTATAGAGACCCAGTACTTC. Encoded protein: CASSLGFRPLIETQYF.